This T cell receptor beta chain was obtained from a study of T cell changes during pregnancy in multiple sclerosis. The J segment lost 6 bases and the V segment lost 7 bases, leaving 9 bases of the junction unmatched. Germline CDR1 and CDR2: MNHNS and SASEGT. The CDR3 contains 15 residues. Sequencing was performed with immunoSEQ multiplex PCR; in TCRdb, only in-frame clones are kept and a portion is missing. In the table there are over 40,000 clones, around 90% of which are singletons. The TCR was taken from a female donor in good health, enrolled as a control in a pregnancy study. This chain links TRBV6-1 with TRBJ2-7, with TRBD2 identical over 13 bases. The source material was peripheral blood, sampled in the first trimester of pregnancy. The CDR3 DNA follows: TGTGCCAGCAAAAGGACTAGCGGGGGTATTCCCGAGCAGTACTTC. This codes for CASKRTSGGIPEQYF.